Each of the 19 T cell receptor beta chains below was sequenced from the same sample in a study of graft-versus-host responses after intestinal transplantation. Here immunoSEQ multiplex PCR was the method, and the copy in TCRdb shows in-frame clones only, minus some. The sample records thousands of clones, roughly a third being singletons. Plates contained approximately 200,000 CFSE-labeled responder cells and approximately 200,000 irradiated, violet-dye-labeled stimulator cells. The input for sequencing was alloreactive CD8+ T cells from a mixed lymphocyte reaction culture, taken before transplantation. The subset is: CFSE-low proliferating T cells sorted from approximately six-day pre-transplant mixed lymphocyte reaction (GvH or HvG direction). All receptors derive from a human patient who was an organ donor for intestinal transplantation.

The genes are TRBV9 and TRBJ2-1, with TRBD2 matching over 8 bases. The CDR3 has 16 amino acids. From germline, CDR1 is SGDLS and CDR2 YYNGEE. Germline trimming cut 3 bases from V and 3 bases from J; bases unmatched to any gene: 8. This CDR3 is CASSAKLAAFYNEQFF. Here the CDR3 DNA reads TGTGCCAGCAGCGCCAAACTAGCGGCATTCTACAATGAGCAGTTCTTC.

The chain is built from TRBV6-5 and TRBJ2-7, with 7 nucleotides matching TRBD2. Germline V gives CDR1 MNHEY, CDR2 SVGAGI. Trimming cost V 6 bases and J 2 bases; bases outside gene matches: 7. This CDR3 region has 14 residues. The CDR3 spells CASSPGGPTYEQYF. For the CDR3, the DNA is TGTGCCAGCAGCCCGGGGGGACCTACCTACGAGCAGTACTTC.

This clone was seen a handful of times. V is TRBV11-3 and J is TRBJ2-7; D possibly corresponds to TRBD1 (6 bases). The V gene's germline CDR1 is SGHNT and CDR2 YENEEA. The CDR3 sequence is 14 residues long. The V end lost 3 bases, the J end lost 0 bases, and 9 bases lay between the germline ends. The CDR3 DNA reads TGTGCCAGCAGCTTCGGGACACCCTCCTACGAGCAGTACTTC. Translated: CASSFGTPSYEQYF. Looking up the rest from reference TRBV11-3 and TRBJ2-7 gives the full variable domain: EAGVVQSPRYKIIEKKQPVAFWCNPISGHNTLYWYLQNLGQGPELLIRYENEEAVDDSQLPKDRFSAERLKGVDSTLKIQPAELGDSAVYLCASSFGTPSYEQYFGPGTRLTVT.

This clone is categorized as medium-sized. The J gene is TRBJ2-2, the V gene TRBV6-4; 9 positions match TRBD2. The CDR3 runs 16 residues. Germline V lookup: CDR1 MRHNA, CDR2 SNTAGT. V lost 0 bases to trimming and J lost 1 base; unmatched junction nucleotides: 0. CDR3 loop: CASSDSAGGNTGELFF. CDR3 nucleotides: TGTGCCAGCAGTGACTCAGCGGGGGGGAACACCGGGGAGCTGTTTTTT.

This sequence joins TRBV6-1 and TRBJ1-1; D not certain. The CDR3 has 12 residues. The ends were cut back, 3 bases at V and 5 bases at J, with 7 bases in the middle. Looked up from germline, CDR1 is MNHNS and CDR2 is SASEGT. The CDR3 sequence is CASSDQVTEAFF. The CDR3 DNA sequence: TGTGCCAGCAGTGACCAGGTGACTGAAGCTTTCTTT.

This clone has a handful of counts. The V gene is TRBV27, the J gene TRBJ2-7, with a weak D call TRBD2 (5 bases). Germline CDR1 MNHEY, CDR2 SMNVEV (reference sequence). Trimming cost V 5 bases and J 7 bases, with 21 bases left between them. CDR3 size: 15 residues. Here the CDR3 reads CASSPILGLPREQYF. The CDR3 region has the DNA TGTGCCAGCAGTCCCATCCTCGGACTTCCTCGAGAGCAGTACTTC.

Judged by abundance, this clone is medium-sized. The genes are TRBV28 and TRBJ2-7; the match to TRBD2 covers 9 bases. This CDR3 is 15 amino acids long. Germline CDR1 and CDR2: MDHEN and SYDVKM. V shed 3 bases and J 2 bases; nucleotides not matched to a gene: 5. The CDR3 DNA reads TGTGCCAGCAGTTTGAGGGCTAGCGGGGCCTACGAGCAGTACTTC. This translates into CASSLRASGAYEQYF.

The chain recombines TRBV4-3 with TRBJ2-2; D is unclear. The CDR3 runs 13 residues. The ends were cut back, 4 bases at V and 7 bases at J, with 10 bases in the middle. The germline gives CDR1 LGHNA, CDR2 YSLEER. The DNA for the CDR3 is TGCGCCAGCAGCCCCCGACTGGGCGGGGAGCTGTTTTTT. Its translation: CASSPRLGGELFF.

This clone is judged medium-sized. The CDR3 coding sequence is TGTGCCAGCAGTTTCGCTAGCGCTACCTACGAGCAGTACTTC. It yields the protein CASSFASATYEQYF. The J gene is TRBJ2-7, the V gene TRBV27, with D possibly being TRBD2 (6 bases). Germline CDR1 reads MNHEY; CDR2 reads SMNVEV (reference sequence). The CDR3 is 14 amino acids. Trimming stripped 3 bases from V and 2 bases from J, with 11 bases between.

DNA of the CDR3: TGTGCCAGCAGTGATAGCCTCGTCGGGGGGCGGAACGACGAGCAGTACTTC. Its protein product is CASSDSLVGGRNDEQYF. The chain couples TRBV6-1 to TRBJ2-7; D perhaps matches TRBD2 (7 bases). The V end was cut by 3 bases, the J end by 5 bases, with 23 bases between. CDR1 and CDR2 (germline): MNHNS, SASEGT. This CDR3 is built from 17 residues.

This clone was counted only a few times. V usage is TRBV6-4 and J usage is TRBJ1-6; 7 bases match TRBD1. With V trimmed by 3 bases and J by 9 bases, 5 bases remained unmatched. The CDR3 is 14 amino acids. CDR1 and CDR2 (germline): MRHNA, SNTAGT. DNA for the CDR3: TGTGCCAGCAGTGAAGGGGCAGGGGGTTCACCCCTCCACTTT. It is translated as CASSEGAGGSPLHF.

The rearrangement joins TRBV5-4 to TRBJ1-2, with TRBD1 as a possible D gene (5 bases). The CDR3 loop spans 14 amino acids. V was pared by 3 bases and J by 3 bases, with 12 bases between. Germline lookup yields CDR1 SGHNT and CDR2 YYREEE (reference sequence). The CDR3 here is CASSSHVGDYGYTF. The CDR3 region has the DNA TGTGCCAGCAGCTCCCACGTAGGGGACTATGGCTACACCTTC.

In its sample, this clone was seen a few times. A far more abundant clone sits one base away, making this likely a read error. The chain couples TRBV29-1 to TRBJ1-1; the D gene is possibly TRBD1 (5 bases). V was shortened by 5 bases and J by 7 bases, with 11 bases between the two germline ends. Germline-derived CDR1 and CDR2 are SQVTM and ANQGSEA. The length of the CDR3 is 11 residues. The CDR3 loop reads CSVTQGIEAFF. The CDR3 bases are TGCAGCGTTACTCAGGGAATTGAAGCTTTCTTT. Full variable domain (rest looked up from reference TRBV29-1 and TRBJ1-1): SAVISQKPSRDICQRGTSLTIQCQVDSQVTMMFWYRQQPGQSLTLIATANQGSEATYESGFVIDKFPISRPNLTFSTLTVSNMSPEDSSIYLCSVTQGIEAFFGQGTRLTVV.

The V call is TRBV9, the J call TRBJ1-4; no definite D call. V shed 3 bases and J shed 4 bases, with 10 bases lying between them. The CDR3 consists of 14 residues. From germline, CDR1 is SGDLS and CDR2 YYNGEE. The CDR3 DNA sequence: TGTGCCAGCAGCGCGGGAGGGAATAATGAAAAACTGTTTTTT. Amino acid sequence: CASSAGGNNEKLFF.

V is TRBV7-8 and J is TRBJ1-5; D not certain. CDR3 length: 14 residues. Between the trimmed V and J ends, which lost 2 bases and 13 bases, there was a span of 18 bases. Looked up from germline, CDR1 is SGHVS and CDR2 is FQNEAQ. The CDR3 DNA sequence: TGTGCCAGCAGCTTAAGACACAAGCCAGTCAATCAGCATTTT. Translation gives CASSLRHKPVNQHF.

V usage is TRBV2 and J usage is TRBJ1-1; D unclear. V was pared by 4 bases and J by 5 bases, with 14 bases between. Germline-derived CDR1 and CDR2 are SNHLY and FYNNEI. This CDR3 spans 14 amino acids. The CDR3 here is CASSVIAELTEAFF. In DNA, the CDR3 is TGTGCCAGCAGTGTCATTGCGGAGTTAACTGAAGCTTTCTTT.

The V gene is TRBV4-3, the J gene TRBJ2-7, with a weak D call TRBD2 (5 bases). Germline loops: CDR1 LGHNA, CDR2 YSLEER. V lost 0 bases, J lost 4 bases, and 13 bases lay in between. The CDR3 contains 15 residues. The CDR3 protein is CASSQDVSAGYEQYF. The CDR3 DNA reads TGCGCCAGCAGCCAAGATGTTAGCGCAGGATACGAGCAGTACTTC.

The chain employs TRBV9 and TRBJ2-3; D is unresolved. V was pared by 4 bases and J by 5 bases, with 11 bases between. The CDR3 is 13 residues long. CDR1 and CDR2 (germline): SGDLS, YYNGEE. CDR3 sequence: CASSTISGDTQYF. The CDR3 region has the DNA TGTGCCAGCAGCACAATTTCAGGAGATACGCAGTATTTT.

The rearrangement joins TRBV30 to TRBJ2-5, with D possibly being TRBD1 (6 bases). Trimming took off 0 bases at V and 4 bases at J, with 6 bases between the two ends. This CDR3 has 12 residues. Germline V CDR1 and CDR2: GTSNPN, SVGIG (reference sequence). CDR3 nucleotide sequence: TGTGCCTGGAGTGTACAGGGAGAGACCCAGTACTTC. Translated: CAWSVQGETQYF.